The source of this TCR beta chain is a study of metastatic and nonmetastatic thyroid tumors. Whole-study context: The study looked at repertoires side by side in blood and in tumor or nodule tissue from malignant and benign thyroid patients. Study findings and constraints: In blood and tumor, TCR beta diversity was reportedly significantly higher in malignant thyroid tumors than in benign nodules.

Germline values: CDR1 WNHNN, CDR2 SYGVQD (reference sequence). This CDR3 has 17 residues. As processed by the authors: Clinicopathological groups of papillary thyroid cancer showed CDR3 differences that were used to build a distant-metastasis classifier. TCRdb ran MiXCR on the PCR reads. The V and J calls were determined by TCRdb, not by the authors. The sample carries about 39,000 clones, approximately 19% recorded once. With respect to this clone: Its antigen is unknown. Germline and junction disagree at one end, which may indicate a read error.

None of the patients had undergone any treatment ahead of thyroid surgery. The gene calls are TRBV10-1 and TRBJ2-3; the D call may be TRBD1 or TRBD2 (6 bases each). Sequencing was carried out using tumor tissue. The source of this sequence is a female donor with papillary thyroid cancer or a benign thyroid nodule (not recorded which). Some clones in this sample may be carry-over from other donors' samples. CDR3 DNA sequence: TGCGCCAGCAGTGAGACGGGCGACCTGGGGGGCACAGATACTCAGTATTTT. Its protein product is CASSETGDLGGTDTQYF.